What follows describes a single T cell receptor (beta chain). Its antigen remains unknown. These data are taken from a study of cytomegalovirus exposure and HLA in healthy donors. Broader study findings: A later analysis, which compared TCR beta chains of equal frequency, found the HLA-associated ones more clonally expanded. A missense variant in DCLRE1C was later tied to TCR beta V- and J-gene trimming. The productive fraction for most TCR beta V segments was about 90% or about 30% in an earlier analysis.

PCR primers comprised 60 Vbeta and 13 Jbeta primers. Sequencing used immunoSEQ multiplex PCR; TCRdb keeps in-frame clones, though not all of them. The sample comprises approximately 150,000 clones, around four fifths of which are singletons, and over 8% rests with the top ten. V gave up 0 bases and J gave up 13 bases; unmatched junction bases: 5. The CDR3 extends over 13 amino acids. Germline V lookup: CDR1 LGHNA, CDR2 YSLEER. The chain recombines TRBV4-3 with TRBJ2-1; 8 positions match TRBD2. Sequencing input: PBMCs. The origin of this receptor is a man between 18 and 29 years old in good health and CMV-seropositive. The CDR3 nucleotides read TGCGCCAGCAGCCAAGATTCGGGGGGGGCTCAGTTCTTC. This codes for CASSQDSGGAQFF.